The 4 T cell receptor beta chains below come from one sample, sequenced in a study of blood T cells in healthy people across ages. Combining a sample-barcoded 5' primer with a J-beta primer mix, a second PCR ran for roughly 7 to 12 cycles. TCRdb re-called the 5' RACE reads with MiXCR, one entry per CDR3 protein. Among 650,000 to 1,000,000 distinct CDR3 sequences listed, around 36% were seen once. Material: blood. These receptors came from a man aged 18 to 29 in good health.

This clonotype was found a few times. Mismatch with germline at one junction end may stem from a read error. The chain joins TRBV4-3 to TRBJ2-3; possible D gene TRBD2, 5 bases. The germline V gene has CDR1 LGHNA and CDR2 YSLEER. The CDR3 extends over 15 amino acids. As DNA, the CDR3 is TGCGCCGGCAGCCAAGATGCCGGGGGCACAGATACGCAGTATTTT. Translated, it gives CAGSQDAGGTDTQYF.

This clonotype has a count of ten or more. J is TRBJ2-1 and V is TRBV7-9; D gene uncertain. Deletions cut 4 bases from V and 6 bases from J, with 10 bases between. CDR1 SEHNR and CDR2 FQNEAQ come from the germline V gene (reference sequence). The CDR3 is 13 residues long. In DNA, the CDR3 is TGTGCCAGCAGCTCTGATCACCTCAATGAGCAGTTCTTC. This translates into CASSSDHLNEQFF.

Ten or more counts support this clonotype. This chain connects TRBV29-1 to TRBJ2-3, with D possibly matching TRBD1 (5 bases). Between the trimmed V and J ends, which lost 5 bases and 3 bases, there was a span of 12 bases. Germline V lookup: CDR1 SQVTM, CDR2 ANQGSEA. CDR3 size: 13 residues. For the CDR3, the DNA is TGCAGCGTTAAAGGGGCGCTTACAGATACGCAGTATTTT. Translating it yields CSVKGALTDTQYF.

With respect to this clonotype: A much larger clone lies a single base off, so this may be a read error. The conserved phenylalanine or tryptophan normally closing the CDR3 is absent here, so this likely arose from a read error. The chain is built from TRBV5-1 and TRBJ2-1, with D tentatively TRBD1 (5 bases). Per the germline V gene, CDR1 is SGHRS and CDR2 is YFSETQ. V lost 0 bases and J 2 bases, leaving 12 bases between the germline ends. The CDR3 totals 16 residues. The CDR3 loop reads CASSLATLGAYNEQFL. CDR3 DNA: TGCGCCAGCAGCTTGGCCACCCTAGGGGCCTACAATGAGCAGTTCTTA.